This T cell receptor beta chain was sequenced during a study of Ad26.COV2.S vaccination and SARS-CoV-2 variants (dated by TCRdb to the early 2020s). About the full investigation: Vaccine-arm donors were drawn from COV1001, a multicentre, randomized, double-blind, placebo-controlled phase I-IIa trial of Ad26.COV2.S in healthy adults. Ad26.COV2.S was administered intramuscularly at a dose of 5x10^10 or 1x10^11 viral particles, either as one shot or as two shots given 56 days apart. TCRbeta repertoire sequencing was used to assess the specificity and breadth of SARS-CoV-2-reactive T cell receptors after Ad26.COV2.S vaccination. A total of some 30 samples were included in the TCR-sequenced set, comprising 19 Ad26.COV2.S vaccine recipients, 5 placebo recipients and 8 SARS-CoV-2 convalescent individuals. Trial participants were randomized into five groups of five: low-dose or high-dose Ad26.COV2.S given once or twice, or placebo on both occasions. Investigators remained blinded to trial group allocation during experiments and outcome assessment. What the study reported, not specific to this receptor: The authors noted that total T cell responses may have been underestimated by the TCR breadth and depth analyses. Ad26.COV2.S recipients had higher spike-specific TCR breadth than placebo recipients (P = 0.0014). Vaccine and placebo recipients had similar non-spike TCR breadth, a finding consistent with the vaccine containing only spike. The study was not powered for comparison of responses between vaccine doses or regimens. After vaccination, substantial breadth of spike-specific CD8+ and CD4+ T cell responses was reported.

The immunoSEQ Assay was used to sequence TCRbeta CDR3 regions. After extraction, genomic DNA underwent amplification by bias-controlled multiplex PCR, followed by high-throughput sequencing. The paper's processing steps were these. To quantify the absolute abundance of every unique TCRbeta CDR3 region, sequences were collapsed and filtered. Usable DNA was measured by amplifying reference genes present in all nucleated cells, and TCRbeta template counts were normalized to that usable DNA to estimate T cell fraction. Repertoire TCRs were annotated as SARS-CoV-2-specific when V gene, CDR3 amino acid sequence and J gene were exactly matched to a known reactive TCR set. The reference SARS-CoV-2 TCR set was obtained from MIRA and was filtered for enrichment in COVID-19-positive ImmuneCODE repertoires, whereby public or cross-reactive TCRs were removed. Using the MIRA antigens, annotated TCRs were further analysed by specific ORF or by position within an ORF. Breadth was defined as annotated unique rearrangements over total unique productive rearrangements; depth was the summed frequency of those rearrangements. TCR breadth was compared between groups using two-sided Wilcoxon rank-sum tests. This is the immuneACCESS table as TCRdb keeps it, with only in-frame sequences that have V and J called. A part of the clones is gone; compared with another copy, unresolved V genes explain less than half, and the rest is unexplained. Clone size and V and J calls were adopted from that table, with D and trimming inferred from the DNA. For this sample there are 350,000 to 500,000 clones; around 91% appear just once. About 4.5% of the sample comes from the top ten.

In the paper's terms, the treatment or condition label means: 19 received Ad26.COV2.S at low or high dose, single or two shots; about 5 received placebo; per-sample allocation not given. Repertoires of vaccine and placebo recipients were sequenced from samples taken on day 63 after the first injection. In Cohort 1b, about 27 adults aged 18-55 years were enrolled at a single site in Boston, USA, between 29 July and 7 August 2020. Ad26.COV2.S was a replication-incompetent adenovirus type 26 vector that expressed a prefusion-stabilized SARS-CoV-2 spike protein derived from the original Wuhan strain. This clone was recorded only once. It lacks a known antigen. Within one base of it there is no much larger clone, and no base qualities were kept. The CDR3 runs 15 residues from the cysteine to the phenylalanine. Only CDR3 DNA remains: 45 bases, in frame from the first base. The germline V gene encodes CDR1 SGDLS and CDR2 YYNGEE. Deletion took 4 bases off V and 1 base off J, with a span of 14 bases between the germline ends.

Here the sequenced sample was peripheral blood, taken in a trial of Ad26.COV2.S vaccine versus placebo. The chain uses TRBV9 and TRBJ1-2, with the D gene uncertain. This TCR came from a person between 18 and 65 years old who received the Ad26.COV2.S COVID-19 vaccine or a placebo. The CDR3 protein is CASSIYQGGNYGYTF. In nucleotides, the sequence is TGTGCCAGCAGCATATACCAAGGCGGTAACTATGGCTACACCTTC.